The T cell receptor beta chain described here comes from a study of cytomegalovirus exposure and HLA in healthy donors. Study-level information: Earlier, 95 million to 120 million unique TCR beta sequences were recovered from about 200 million T cells by an analysis.

60 Vbeta and 13 Jbeta primers were used in PCR. Profiling relied on immunoSEQ multiplex PCR, and the TCRdb table lists in-frame clones only, not all of them. The sample shows about 150,000 clones, 75% to 80% of them seen only once. This TCR came from a woman between 40 and 55 years old in good health and CMV-seronegative. The specimen was PBMCs.

The CDR3 loop is CASSTRRGQLYCGTDTQYF. The CDR3 DNA is TGCGCCAGCAGCACGAGGAGGGGGCAATTATACTGCGGCACAGATACGCAGTATTTT. The chain links TRBV10-1 to TRBJ2-3; D possibly corresponds to TRBD1 (7 bases). The CDR3 is 19 amino acids. Germline loops: CDR1 WNHNN, CDR2 SYGVQD (reference sequence). Trimming stripped 6 bases from V and 1 base from J, with 26 bases between.